The next 8 T cell receptor beta chains were all read from a single sample in a study of control samples from healthy donors and cancer patients. TCRdb's table, derived via immunoSEQ multiplex PCR, lists solely in-frame clones and lacks some. The sample lists more than 100,000 clones, approximately 90% occurring once. Input material: blood. All receptors derive from a young man in good health.

The chain has TRBV5-5 and TRBJ2-5, with D perhaps matching TRBD1 or TRBD2 (5 bases each). Between the trimmed V and J ends, which lost 4 bases and 4 bases, there was a span of 11 bases. The CDR3 has 13 amino acids. In germline, CDR1 is SGHKS, CDR2 YYEKEE (reference sequence). The CDR3 nucleotides are TGTGCCAGCAGCCGGGGCGCGGGAGAGACCCAGTACTTC. Amino acid sequence: CASSRGAGETQYF.

The rearrangement links TRBV15 to TRBJ1-2, with 7 bases identical to TRBD1. Germline assignment: CDR1 LNHNV and CDR2 YYDKDF (reference sequence). The J segment lost 12 bases and the V segment lost 0 bases, leaving 22 bases of the junction unmatched. The CDR3 spans 18 residues. The CDR3 DNA is TGTGCCACCAGCAGAGATTATTTACAGAGGGGACAGCCGTATCGTAACACCTTC. Its protein is CATSRDYLQRGQPYRNTF.

The chain combines TRBV5-6 with TRBJ2-3; D not certain. The CDR3 length is 17 residues. The V end lost 4 bases, the J end lost 1 base, and 19 bases lay between the germline ends. Germline CDR1 is SGHDT and CDR2 is YYEEEE. CDR3: CASSAFRLRPGTDTQYF. The CDR3 nucleotides are TGTGCCAGCAGCGCCTTTCGGCTCAGACCTGGCACAGATACGCAGTATTTT.

The chain combines TRBV6-5 with TRBJ1-2, with no clear D. Trimming took off 6 bases at V and 4 bases at J, with 12 bases between the two ends. Germline values: CDR1 MNHEY, CDR2 SVGAGI. This CDR3 is built from 13 residues. In nucleotides, the CDR3 is TGTGCCAGCAGCCCGACATTGGTCTATGGCTACACCTTC. Protein: CASSPTLVYGYTF.

J is TRBJ1-2 and V is TRBV6-5; 9 bases line up with TRBD1. The CDR3 is 14 residues long. Germline V CDR1 and CDR2: MNHEY, SVGAGI. After removal of 5 bases from V and 2 bases from J, the junction contained 3 bases not matched to a gene. The CDR3 DNA reads as TGTGCCAGCAGTCATACAGGGGGCAACTATGGCTACACCTTC. It yields the protein CASSHTGGNYGYTF.

This clone has a single count. The chain couples TRBV11-2 to TRBJ2-3; maybe TRBD1 (5 bases). The CDR3 loop spans 13 amino acids. V gave up 5 bases and J gave up 8 bases, with 14 bases separating them. In germline, CDR1 is SGHAT, CDR2 FQNNGV. The CDR3 protein is CASSIRRDGTQYF. The CDR3 coding sequence is TGTGCCAGCAGCATCCGCAGGGATGGTACGCAGTATTTT.

The chain has TRBV11-2 and TRBJ2-2; weak D call: TRBD1 (6 bases). Germline values: CDR1 SGHAT, CDR2 FQNNGV. The CDR3 consists of 15 residues. Trimming left V 0 bases short and J 9 bases short, with 14 bases between. CDR3 DNA: TGTGCCAGCAGCTTAGATCAGGGGCAGTTGTGGGAGCTGTTTTTT. Encoded protein: CASSLDQGQLWELFF.

This clone was seen only once. This rearrangement joins TRBV2 to TRBJ2-1; D gene uncertain. The V end was cut by 8 bases, the J end by 3 bases, with 2 bases between. This CDR3 comprises 10 residues. Germline V gives CDR1 SNHLY, CDR2 FYNNEI. CDR3 loop: CASGYNEQFF. CDR3 DNA: TGTGCCAGCGGCTACAATGAGCAGTTCTTC.